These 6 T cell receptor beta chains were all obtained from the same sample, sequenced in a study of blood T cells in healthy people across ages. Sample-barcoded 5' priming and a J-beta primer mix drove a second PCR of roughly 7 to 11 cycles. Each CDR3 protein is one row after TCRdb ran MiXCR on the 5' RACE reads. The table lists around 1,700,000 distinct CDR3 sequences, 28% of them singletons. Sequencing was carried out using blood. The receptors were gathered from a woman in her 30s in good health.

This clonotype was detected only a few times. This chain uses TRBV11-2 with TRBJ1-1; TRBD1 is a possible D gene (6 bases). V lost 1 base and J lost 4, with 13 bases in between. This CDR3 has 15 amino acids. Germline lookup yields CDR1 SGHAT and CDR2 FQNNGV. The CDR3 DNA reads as TGTGCCAGCAGCTTAGTCCTGGGGGCCGGCACTGAAGCTTTCTTT. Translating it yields CASSLVLGAGTEAFF.

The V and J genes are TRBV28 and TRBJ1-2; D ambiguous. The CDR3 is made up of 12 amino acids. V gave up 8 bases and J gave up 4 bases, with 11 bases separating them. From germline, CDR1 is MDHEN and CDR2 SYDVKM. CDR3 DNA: TGTGCCAGCGGGAGCATGAGCTATGGCTACACCTTC. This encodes CASGSMSYGYTF.

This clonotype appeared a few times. The CDR3 spells CASSFKTGGTDTQYF. The CDR3 DNA reads as TGTGCCAGCAGCTTCAAGACAGGGGGTACAGATACGCAGTATTTT. The chain joins TRBV5-6 to TRBJ2-3; 9 nucleotides agree with TRBD1. V shed 2 bases and J 3 bases; nucleotides not matched to a gene: 4. Germline CDR1 is SGHDT and CDR2 is YYEEEE. This CDR3 is built from 15 residues.

For the CDR3, the DNA is TGTGCCAGCAGCCTGGGACTAGCTAGGAATGAGCAGTTCTTC. The encoded protein is CASSLGLARNEQFF. The V call is TRBV7-3, the J call TRBJ2-1, with 9 bases that match TRBD2. The CDR3 sequence is 14 residues long. Per the germline V gene, CDR1 is SGHTA and CDR2 is FQGTGA. J gave up 7 bases and V 5 bases, and 6 bases lay outside the gene matches. The full variable domain, its missing parts supplied by reference TRBV7-3 and TRBJ2-1, is GAGVSQTPSNKVTEKGKYVELRCDPISGHTALYWYRQSLGQGPEFLIYFQGTGAADDSGLPNDRFFAVRPEGSVSTLKIQRTERGDSAVYLCASSLGLARNEQFFGPGTRLTVL.

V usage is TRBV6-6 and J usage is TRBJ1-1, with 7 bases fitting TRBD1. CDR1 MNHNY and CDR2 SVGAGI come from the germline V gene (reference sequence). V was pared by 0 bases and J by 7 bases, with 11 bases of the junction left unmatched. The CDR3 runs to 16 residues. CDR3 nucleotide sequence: TGTGCCAGCAGTTACTCGATGAGGGGGCGAATGGATGAAGCTTTCTTT. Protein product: CASSYSMRGRMDEAFF.

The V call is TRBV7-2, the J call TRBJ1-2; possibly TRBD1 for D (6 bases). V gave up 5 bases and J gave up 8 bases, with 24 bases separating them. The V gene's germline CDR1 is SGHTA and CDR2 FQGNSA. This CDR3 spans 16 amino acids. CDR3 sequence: CASSPLVGAGVGGYTF. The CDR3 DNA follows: TGTGCCAGCAGCCCCTTAGTGGGGGCAGGTGTTGGGGGCTACACCTTC.